This T cell receptor (beta chain) was sequenced for a study of T cell clonotyping in hematopoietic cell transplantation. For this clone: Antigen: not known. The same CDR3 arises from other DNA sequences in this sample as well.

CDR1 and CDR2 from the germline V gene are SGHRS and YFSETQ. There are 11 residues in the CDR3. The V end lost 4 bases, the J end lost 0 bases, and 2 bases lay between the germline ends. Measured with immunoSEQ multiplex PCR; TCRdb has only the in-frame clones, and not every one. The sample includes under 7,500 clones, around four fifths of them seen just once. Study-wide results and caveats: Pathologically expanded recipient clonotypes increased progressively from day 30 to day 180 as diversity fell. Without cell sorting, CD4 versus CD8 contributions remain unresolved.

This sequence originates from a male patient between 45 and 59 years old who had an allogeneic stem cell transplant from an unrelated donor, so the T cells may come from the graft donor. Some clones in this sample may be carry-over from other donors' samples. The input for sequencing was PBMCs, taken 100 days after allogeneic stem cell transplant. The genes are TRBV5-1 and TRBJ2-7, with D uncertain. CDR3 coding DNA: TGCGCCAGCAGCAGCTCCTACGAGCAGTACTTC. This codes for CASSSSYEQYF. The full variable domain, in which reference TRBV5-1 and TRBJ2-7 provide the parts outside the CDR3, is KAGVTQTPRYLIKTRGQQVTLSCSPISGHRSVSWYQQTPGQGLQFLFEYFSETQRNKGNFPGRFSGRQFSNSRSEMNVSTLELGDSALYLCASSSSYEQYFGPGTRLTVT.